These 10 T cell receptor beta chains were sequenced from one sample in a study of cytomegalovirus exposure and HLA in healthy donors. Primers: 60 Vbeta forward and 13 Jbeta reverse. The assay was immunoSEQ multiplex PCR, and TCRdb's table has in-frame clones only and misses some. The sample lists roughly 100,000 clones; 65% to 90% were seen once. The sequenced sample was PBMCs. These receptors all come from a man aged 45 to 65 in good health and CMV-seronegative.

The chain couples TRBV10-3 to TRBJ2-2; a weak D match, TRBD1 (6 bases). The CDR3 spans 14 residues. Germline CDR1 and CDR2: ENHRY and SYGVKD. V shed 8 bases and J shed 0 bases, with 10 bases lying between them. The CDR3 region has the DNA TGTGCCATCCCAAGGACAGCGAACACCGGGGAGCTGTTTTTT. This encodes CAIPRTANTGELFF.

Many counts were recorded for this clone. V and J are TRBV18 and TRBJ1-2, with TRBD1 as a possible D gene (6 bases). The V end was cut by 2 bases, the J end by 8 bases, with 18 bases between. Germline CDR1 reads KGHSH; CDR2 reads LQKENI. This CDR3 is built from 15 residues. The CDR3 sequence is CASSPGPAPGGGYTF. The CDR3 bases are TGTGCCAGCTCACCAGGGCCTGCGCCGGGGGGCGGCTACACCTTC.

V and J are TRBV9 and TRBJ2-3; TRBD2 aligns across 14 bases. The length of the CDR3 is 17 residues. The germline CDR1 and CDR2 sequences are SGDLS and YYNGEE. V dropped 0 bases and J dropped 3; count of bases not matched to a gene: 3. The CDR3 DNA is TGTGCCAGCAGCGTAGGACTAGCGGGGGGGCGAACAGATACGCAGTATTTT. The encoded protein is CASSVGLAGGRTDTQYF. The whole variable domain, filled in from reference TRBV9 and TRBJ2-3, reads DSGVTQTPKHLITATGQRVTLRCSPRSGDLSVYWYQQSLDQGLQFLIQYYNGEERAKGNILERFSAQQFPDLHSELNLSSLELGDSALYFCASSVGLAGGRTDTQYFGPGTRLTVL.

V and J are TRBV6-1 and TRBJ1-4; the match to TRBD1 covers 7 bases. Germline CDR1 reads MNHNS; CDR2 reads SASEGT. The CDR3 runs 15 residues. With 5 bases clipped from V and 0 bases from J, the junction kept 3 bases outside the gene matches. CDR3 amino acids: CASSSGQATNEKLFF. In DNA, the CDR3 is TGTGCCAGCAGTTCCGGACAGGCAACTAATGAAAAACTGTTTTTT.

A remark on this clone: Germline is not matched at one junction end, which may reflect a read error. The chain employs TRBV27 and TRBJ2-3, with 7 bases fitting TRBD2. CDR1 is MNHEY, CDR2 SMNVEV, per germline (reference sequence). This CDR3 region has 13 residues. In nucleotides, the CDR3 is TGTGCCAGCAGTTCCTCTCGGACTAGGACACCCTGGTTC. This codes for CASSSSRTRTPWF.

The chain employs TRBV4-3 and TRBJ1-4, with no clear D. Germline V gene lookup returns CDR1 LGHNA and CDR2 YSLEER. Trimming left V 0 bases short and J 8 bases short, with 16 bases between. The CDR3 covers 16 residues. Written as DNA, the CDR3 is TGCGCCAGCAGCCAAGACACCGGCGTAGAGCGGGAAAAACTGTTTTTT. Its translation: CASSQDTGVEREKLFF.

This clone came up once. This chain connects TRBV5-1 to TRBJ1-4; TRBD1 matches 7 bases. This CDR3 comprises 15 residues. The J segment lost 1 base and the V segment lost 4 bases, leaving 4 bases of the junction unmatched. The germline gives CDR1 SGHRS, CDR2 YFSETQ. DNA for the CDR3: TGCGCCAGCAGCGGGACAGTGGGAACTAATGAAAAACTGTTTTTT. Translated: CASSGTVGTNEKLFF.

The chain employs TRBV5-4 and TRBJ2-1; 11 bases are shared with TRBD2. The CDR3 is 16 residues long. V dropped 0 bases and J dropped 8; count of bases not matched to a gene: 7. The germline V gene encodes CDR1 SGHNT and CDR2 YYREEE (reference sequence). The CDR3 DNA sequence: TGTGCCAGCAGCTTGGGAACTAGCGGGGGTATCTATGAGCAGTTCTTC. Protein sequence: CASSLGTSGGIYEQFF.

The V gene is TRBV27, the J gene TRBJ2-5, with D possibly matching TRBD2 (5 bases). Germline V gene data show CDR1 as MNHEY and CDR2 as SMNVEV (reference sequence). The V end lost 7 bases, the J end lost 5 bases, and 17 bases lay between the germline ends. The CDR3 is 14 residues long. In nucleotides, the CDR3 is TGTGCCAGCAAAGGAGGATTGGGCTTGGAGACCCAGTACTTC. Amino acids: CASKGGLGLETQYF.

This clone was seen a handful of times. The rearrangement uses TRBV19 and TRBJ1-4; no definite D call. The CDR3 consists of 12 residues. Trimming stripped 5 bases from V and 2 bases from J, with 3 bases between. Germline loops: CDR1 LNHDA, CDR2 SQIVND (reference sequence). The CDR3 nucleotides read TGTGCCAGTAGTGCGACTAATGAAAAACTGTTTTTT. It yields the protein CASSATNEKLFF.